This record looks at one T cell receptor beta chain sequence and its context. There are 15 residues in the CDR3. The V segment lost 2 bases and the J segment 9 bases; nucleotides outside the gene matches: 5. From germline, CDR1 is SEHNR and CDR2 FQNEAQ (reference sequence). Original data processing: Scientists estimated how many nucleated cells there were by amplifying reference gene primers. This table comes from immunoSEQ multiplex PCR, and its TCRdb copy is limited to in-frame clones, with some not included. V and J calls and clone size come straight from that table; D and trimming were deduced from the DNA. The table lists under 300,000 clones, 88% of them singletons. The source of the sample is a study of blood T cell repertoires in COVID-19. In terms of age and location, participants ranged from roughly 18 to 95 years and lived in about 25 US areas. Each participant's cohort was designated according to participant-reported clinical history.

The TCR comes from a woman aged 60-75 years in a cohort exposed to, infected with or recovered from COVID-19 (not recorded which). The V gene is TRBV7-9, the J gene TRBJ1-6; 9 bases agree with TRBD1. Sequences were obtained from PBMCs or T cells enriched from blood (not recorded which). The DNA for the CDR3 is TGTGCCAGCAGCTTAATCGGACAGGGGACTTCACCCCTCCACTTT. It specifies CASSLIGQGTSPLHF.